A selection of T cell receptor beta chains follows, all from one sample in a study of T cell changes during pregnancy in multiple sclerosis. Assay used: immunoSEQ multiplex PCR; TCRdb lists only in-frame clones, some missing. The table lists 70,000 to 95,000 clones, approximately 90% of them singletons. The specimen was peripheral blood, collected before pregnancy. These receptors were collected from a female donor with multiple sclerosis, enrolled in a pregnancy study. Both conserved end residues are part of each CDR3. The order of the fields is V gene, J gene, D gene, CDR3 length, clone size, CDR3 protein, CDR3 DNA. A D gene is named only where the DNA matches it firmly. The size field is filled for only some rows; it gives once, few, many or a size class.

TRBV5-6	TRBJ1-1	TRBD1	17	NA	CASSLGITGGRNTEAFF	TGTGCCAGCAGCTTGGGGATCACAGGGGGCAGGAACACTGAAGCTTTCTTT
TRBV6-6	TRBJ1-1	NA	12	NA	CASSYLDTEAFF	TGTGCCAGCAGTTACCTTGACACTGAAGCTTTCTTT
TRBV27	TRBJ2-6	NA	14	NA	CAAGFGRAANVLTF	TGTGCCGCGGGGTTCGGTCGGGCTGCCAACGTCCTGACTTTC
TRBV4-3	TRBJ2-1	NA	15	NA	CASSQAPGLYNEQFF	TGCGCCAGCAGCCAAGCGCCAGGACTCTACAATGAGCAGTTCTTC
TRBV7-9	TRBJ2-1	NA	12	once	CASSLALEGWFF	TGTGCCAGCAGCTTAGCGCTGGAGGGTTGGTTCTTC
TRBV7-4	TRBJ2-7	TRBD2	16	NA	CASSPPRLAGSYEQYF	TGTGCCAGCAGCCCCCCCCGACTAGCGGGGTCCTACGAGCAGTACTTC
TRBV4-1	TRBJ1-4	TRBD1	17	NA	CASSHWDRGATNEKLFF	TGCGCCAGCAGCCATTGGGACAGAGGGGCAACTAATGAAAAACTGTTTTTT
TRBV4-1	TRBJ1-2	NA	16	NA	CASSHPRRGTSYGYTF	TGCGCCAGCAGCCACCCACGAAGGGGGACGTCCTATGGCTACACCTTC
TRBV5-1	TRBJ1-2	TRBD1	15	NA	CASSPSGQGFYGYTF	TGCGCCAGCAGCCCTTCGGGACAGGGATTCTATGGCTACACCTTC
TRBV2	TRBJ1-2	TRBD1	17	NA	CASSETGGQILEYGYTF	TGTGCCAGCAGTGAAACAGGGGGGCAGATCCTGGAGTATGGCTACACCTTC
TRBV6-6	TRBJ1-1	NA	13	NA	CASWNSGRTEAFF	TGTGCCAGCTGGAACTCAGGTCGCACTGAAGCTTTCTTT
TRBV18	TRBJ2-5	TRBD2	20	NA	CASSPPLSSGGRIGQETQYF	TGTGCCAGCTCACCACCGCTGTCTAGCGGGGGGAGGATCGGCCAAGAGACCCAGTACTTC
TRBV6-5	TRBJ1-1	NA	14	few	CASRSLGGNTEAFF	TGTGCCAGCAGGTCTCTCGGAGGGAACACTGAAGCTTTCTTT
TRBV6-6	TRBJ1-2	NA	15	NA	CASSYGPQEFYGYTF	TGTGCCAGCAGTTACGGACCACAGGAATTCTATGGCTACACCTTC
TRBV5-4	TRBJ2-7	TRBD1	14	NA	CASSQGQGDGEQYF	TGTGCCAGCAGCCAGGGACAGGGAGATGGCGAGCAGTACTTC
TRBV7-7	TRBJ2-5	NA	15	NA	CASSLYRAPGETQYF	TGTGCTAGCAGCTTATATCGCGCCCCGGGAGAGACCCAGTACTTC
TRBV30	TRBJ2-2	NA	15	NA	CAWRGLQGGTGELFF	TGTGCCTGGAGGGGACTTCAGGGAGGCACCGGGGAGCTGTTTTTT
TRBV5-1	TRBJ1-1	NA	15	NA	CASSLAGGGNTEAFF	TGCGCCAGCAGCTTGGCCGGGGGTGGGAACACTGAAGCTTTCTTT
TRBV5-5	TRBJ2-1	NA	11	NA	CASSRPGEQFF	TGTGCCAGCAGCCGACCAGGTGAGCAGTTCTTC
TRBV19	TRBJ1-1	NA	14	NA	CASSIIDRDTEAFF	TGTGCCAGTAGTATTATCGACCGGGACACTGAAGCTTTCTTT
TRBV18	TRBJ2-3	NA	12	NA	CASSPPDLTQYF	TGTGCCAGCTCACCACCGGACTTAACGCAGTATTTT
TRBV29-1	TRBJ1-1	NA	13	NA	CSVNKGWNTEAFF	TGCAGCGTTAATAAGGGGTGGAACACTGAAGCTTTCTTT
TRBV6-1	TRBJ1-6	TRBD1	14	NA	CASSWDRGKSPLHF	TGTGCCAGCAGTTGGGACAGGGGCAAATCACCCCTCCACTTT
TRBV19	TRBJ1-5	NA	12	once	CASSIRSQPQHF	TGTGCCAGTAGCATCAGAAGTCAGCCCCAGCATTTT
TRBV2	TRBJ2-2	TRBD1	14	once	CASKAGGNTGELFF	TGTGCCAGCAAAGCAGGGGGCAATACCGGGGAGCTGTTTTTT
TRBV27	TRBJ1-4	NA	15	NA	CASSLRGSGYEKLFF	TGTGCCAGCAGTTTGAGGGGGTCGGGGTACGAAAAACTGTTTTTT
TRBV7-9	TRBJ2-2	NA	13	once	CASSLPDTGELFF	TGTGCCAGCAGCTTACCCGACACCGGGGAGCTGTTTTTT
TRBV19	TRBJ1-2	NA	15	NA	CASKTLDLLNYGYTF	TGTGCCAGTAAGACTTTGGATCTGCTTAACTATGGCTACACCTTC
TRBV7-2	TRBJ2-5	TRBD2	17	NA	CASSLLAGGLYQETQYF	TGTGCCAGCAGCTTACTAGCGGGGGGGCTATACCAAGAGACCCAGTACTTC
TRBV19	TRBJ2-2	NA	17	NA	CASSSERGSPNTGELFF	TGTGCCAGTAGTTCGGAGAGGGGGAGTCCGAACACCGGGGAGCTGTTTTTT
TRBV5-1	TRBJ2-2	TRBD1	16	NA	CASSFLAGGSAGELFF	TGCGCCAGCAGCTTTTTGGCAGGGGGCTCTGCCGGGGAGCTGTTTTTT